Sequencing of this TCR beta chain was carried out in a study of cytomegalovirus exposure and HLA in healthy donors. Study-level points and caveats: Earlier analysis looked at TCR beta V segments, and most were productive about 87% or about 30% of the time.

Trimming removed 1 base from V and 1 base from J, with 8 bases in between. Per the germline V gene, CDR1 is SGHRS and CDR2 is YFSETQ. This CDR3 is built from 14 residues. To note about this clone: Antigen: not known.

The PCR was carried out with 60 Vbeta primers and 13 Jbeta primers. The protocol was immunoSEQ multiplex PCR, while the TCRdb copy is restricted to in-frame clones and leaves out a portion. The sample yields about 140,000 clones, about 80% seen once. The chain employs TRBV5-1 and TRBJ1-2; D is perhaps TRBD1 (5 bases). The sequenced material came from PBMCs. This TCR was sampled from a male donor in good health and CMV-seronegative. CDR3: CASSLNGGNYGYTF. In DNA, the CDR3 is TGCGCCAGCAGCTTGAACGGGGGTAACTATGGCTACACCTTC.